The 3 T cell receptor beta chains reported below all come from one sample, sequenced in a study of CD8 T cells in Susac syndrome. RNA in amounts of about 0.5 to 1 ug was reverse transcribed with random hexamers. TCRdb called the immunoSEQ multiplex PCR reads again in MiXCR, with one record for every CDR3 protein. The top ten hold about 0.14% of the sample, which has some 210,000 distinct CDR3 sequences, 85% to 95% seen once. Sequencing used CD4+ T cells from PBMCs. The receptors originated from a human donor with Susac syndrome.

This chain uses TRBV11-3 with TRBJ1-1; unclear D gene. The CDR3 has 15 amino acids. V was pared by 2 bases and J by 1 base, with 11 bases between. In germline, CDR1 is SGHNT, CDR2 YENEEA. DNA for the CDR3: TGTGCCAGCAGCTTATCAGGCAACGGGAACACTGAAGCTTTCTTT. It encodes CASSLSGNGNTEAFF.

This chain links TRBV7-2 with TRBJ1-1; D not certain. V was trimmed by 1 base and J by 7 bases, leaving 10 bases between them. The CDR3 totals 13 residues. Germline V gene data show CDR1 as SGHTA and CDR2 as FQGNSA. This CDR3 reads CASSLGQVDEAFF. CDR3 nucleotides: TGTGCCAGCAGCTTAGGGCAGGTCGATGAAGCTTTCTTT. Combining the CDR3 with reference TRBV7-2 and TRBJ1-1 gives the whole variable domain GAGVSQSPSNKVTEKGKDVELRCDPISGHTALYWYRQSLGQGLEFLIYFQGNSAPDKSGLPSDRFSAERTGGSVSTLTIQRTQQEDSAVYLCASSLGQVDEAFFGQGTRLTVV.

The chain couples TRBV3-1 to TRBJ2-1; D not resolved. The V end was cut by 4 bases, the J end by 10 bases, with 11 bases between. The CDR3 is 12 residues long. The germline V gene has CDR1 LGHDT and CDR2 YNNKEL (reference sequence). In DNA, the CDR3 is TGTGCCAGCAGCCTGTCTGGCTTGGAGCAGTTCTTC. This translates into CASSLSGLEQFF.